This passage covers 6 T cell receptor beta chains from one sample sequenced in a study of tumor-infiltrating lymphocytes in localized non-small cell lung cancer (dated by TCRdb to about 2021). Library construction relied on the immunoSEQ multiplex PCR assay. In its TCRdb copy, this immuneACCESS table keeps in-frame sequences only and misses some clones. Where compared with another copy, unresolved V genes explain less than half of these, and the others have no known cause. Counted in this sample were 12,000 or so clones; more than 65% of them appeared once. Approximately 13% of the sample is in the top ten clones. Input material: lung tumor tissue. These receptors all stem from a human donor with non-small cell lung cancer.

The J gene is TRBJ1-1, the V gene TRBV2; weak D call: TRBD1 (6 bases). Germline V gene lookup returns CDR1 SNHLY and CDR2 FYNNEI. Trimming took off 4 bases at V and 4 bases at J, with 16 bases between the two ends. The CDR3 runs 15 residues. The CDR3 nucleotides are TGTGCCAGCAGTGCCGGTGGGTTAGGGGGCACTGAAGCTTTCTTT. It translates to CASSAGGLGGTEAFF.

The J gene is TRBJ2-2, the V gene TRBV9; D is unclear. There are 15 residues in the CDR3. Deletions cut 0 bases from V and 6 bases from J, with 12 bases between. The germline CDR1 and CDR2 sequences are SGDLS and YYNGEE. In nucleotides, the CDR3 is TGTGCCAGCAGCGTAGGGCCGAGGCCGGCCGGGGAGCTGTTTTTT. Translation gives CASSVGPRPAGELFF. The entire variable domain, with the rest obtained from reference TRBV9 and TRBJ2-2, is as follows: DSGVTQTPKHLITATGQRVTLRCSPRSGDLSVYWYQQSLDQGLQFLIQYYNGEERAKGNILERFSAQQFPDLHSELNLSSLELGDSALYFCASSVGPRPAGELFFGEGSRLTVL.

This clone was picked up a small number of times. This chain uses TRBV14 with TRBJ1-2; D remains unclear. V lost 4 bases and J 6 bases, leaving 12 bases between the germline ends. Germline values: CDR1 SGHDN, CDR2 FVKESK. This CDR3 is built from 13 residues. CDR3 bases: TGTGCCAGCAGCCGATCGACAAGGGATGGCTACACCTTC. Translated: CASSRSTRDGYTF.

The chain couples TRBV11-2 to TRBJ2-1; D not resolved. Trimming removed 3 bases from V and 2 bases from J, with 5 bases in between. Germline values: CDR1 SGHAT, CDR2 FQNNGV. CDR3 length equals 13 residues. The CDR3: CASSFWAYNEQFF. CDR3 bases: TGTGCCAGCAGCTTCTGGGCCTACAATGAGCAGTTCTTC.

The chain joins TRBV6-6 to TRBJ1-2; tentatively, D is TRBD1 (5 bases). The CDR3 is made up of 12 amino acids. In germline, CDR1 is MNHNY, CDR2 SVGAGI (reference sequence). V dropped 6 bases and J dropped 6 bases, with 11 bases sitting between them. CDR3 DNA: TGTGCCAGCAGAACAGGCGGGGATGGCTACACCTTC. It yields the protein CASRTGGDGYTF.

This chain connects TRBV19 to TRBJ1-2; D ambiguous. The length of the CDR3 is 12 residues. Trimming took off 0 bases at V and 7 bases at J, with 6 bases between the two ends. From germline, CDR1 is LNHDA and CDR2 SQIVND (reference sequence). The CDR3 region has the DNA TGTGCCAGTAGTATAGATCGGGGTGGCTACACCTTC. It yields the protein CASSIDRGGYTF.